This record concerns one TCR beta chain sequence. The sample comes from a study of blood T cell repertoires in COVID-19. Study-wide background: The United States, Italy and Spain supplied acute and convalescent COVID-19 samples. The cDNA or gDNA used as material had been derived from T cells, B-cell-depleted T cells, or PBMCs.

Authors' processing steps: Amplification of reference gene primers was used by the study to estimate nucleated cell counts. Measured with immunoSEQ multiplex PCR; TCRdb has only the in-frame clones, and not every one. V, J and clone size reflect that table, while D and trimming were determined from the DNA. The sample lists about 180,000 clones; approximately 86% were seen once. V lost 2 bases and J 2 bases, leaving 7 bases between the germline ends. The CDR3 runs 13 residues. Germline values: CDR1 MDHEN, CDR2 SYDVKM. Material for sequencing was peripheral blood. The source of this sequence is a middle-aged man with active or convalescent COVID-19. The chain couples TRBV28 to TRBJ2-7; no clear D gene. Here the CDR3 reads CASSLESTYEQYF. CDR3 nucleotides: TGTGCCAGCAGTTTAGAGAGTACCTACGAGCAGTACTTC. Together with reference TRBV28 and TRBJ2-7, the CDR3 gives the full variable domain: DVKVTQSSRYLVKRTGEKVFLECVQDMDHENMFWYRQDPGLGLRLIYFSYDVKMKEKGDIPEGYSVSREKKERFSLILESASTNQTSMYLCASSLESTYEQYFGPGTRLTVT.